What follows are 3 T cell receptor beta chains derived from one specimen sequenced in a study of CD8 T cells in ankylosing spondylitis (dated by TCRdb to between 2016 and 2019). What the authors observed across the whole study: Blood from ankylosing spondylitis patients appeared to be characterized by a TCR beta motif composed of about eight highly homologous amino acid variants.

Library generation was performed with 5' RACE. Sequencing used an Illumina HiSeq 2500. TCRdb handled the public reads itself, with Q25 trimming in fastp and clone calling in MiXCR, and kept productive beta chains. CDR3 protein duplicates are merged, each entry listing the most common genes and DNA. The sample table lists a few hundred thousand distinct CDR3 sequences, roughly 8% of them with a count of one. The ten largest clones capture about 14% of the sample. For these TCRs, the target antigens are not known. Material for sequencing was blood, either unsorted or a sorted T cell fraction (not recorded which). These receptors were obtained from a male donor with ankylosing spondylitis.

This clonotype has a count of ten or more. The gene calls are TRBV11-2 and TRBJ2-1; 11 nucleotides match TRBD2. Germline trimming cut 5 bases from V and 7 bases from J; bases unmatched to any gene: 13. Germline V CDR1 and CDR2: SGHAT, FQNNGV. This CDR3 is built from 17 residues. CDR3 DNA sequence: TGTGCCAGCAGCGAAATTAGGCGTAGCGGGAGGGTAAATGAGCAGTTCTTC. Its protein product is CASSEIRRSGRVNEQFF. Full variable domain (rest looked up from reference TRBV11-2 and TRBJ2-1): EAGVAQSPRYKIIEKRQSVAFWCNPISGHATLYWYQQILGQGPKLLIQFQNNGVVDDSQLPKDRFSAERLKGVDSTLKIQPAKLEDSAVYLCASSEIRRSGRVNEQFFGPGTRLTVL.

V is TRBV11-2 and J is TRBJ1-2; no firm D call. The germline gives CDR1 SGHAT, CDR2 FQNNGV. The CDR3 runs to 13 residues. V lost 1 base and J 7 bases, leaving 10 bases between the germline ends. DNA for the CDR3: TGTGCCAGCAGCTTAGCGTCAGAGACTGGCTACACCTTC. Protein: CASSLASETGYTF.

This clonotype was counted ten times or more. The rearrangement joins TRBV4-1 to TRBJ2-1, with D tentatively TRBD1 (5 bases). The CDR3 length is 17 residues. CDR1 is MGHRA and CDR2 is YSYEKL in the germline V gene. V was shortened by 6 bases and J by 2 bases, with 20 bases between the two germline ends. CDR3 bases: TGCGCCAGCAGTCCCACACAGGCGGTTGTAGCCTACAATGAGCAGTTCTTC. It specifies CASSPTQAVVAYNEQFF.